This TCR beta chain is from a study of regulatory T cells in long-lasting Graves disease. Study-wide findings and caveats: Persistent patients shared more public clonotypes (around 2,500) than newly diagnosed patients (about 1,000). Persistent disease showed a preference for TRBV28, TRBJ1-2 and TRBJ2-5.

Building of the TCR beta libraries involved iRepertoire HTBI primers and Arm-PCR of CDR3 regions. TCRdb ran MiXCR on the multiplex PCR reads and lists one entry per CDR3 protein. The table shows 680,000 or so distinct CDR3 sequences, with less than 20% occurring only once. The length of the CDR3 is 17 residues. Germline-derived CDR1 and CDR2 are SGHVS and FQNEAQ. V was shortened by 1 base and J by 0 bases, with 12 bases between the two germline ends. As regards this clonotype: As yet, its antigen is unknown.

Time point described: newly diagnosed GD, antithyroid drugs for less than 3 months. There was RNA extracted from PBMCs, and the TCR library was made from it. Separately, the same data were catalogued under a study of T cells in Graves' hyperthyroidism and ophthalmopathy. This second study says: The TCR CDR3 first-round RT-PCR relied on the HTBI primer set.

The chain combines TRBV7-8 with TRBJ2-2; tentatively, D is TRBD2 (6 bases). The sequence was obtained from a woman aged 30 to 39 with Graves disease. Sequenced material: peripheral blood mononuclear cells (PBMCs), taken at new diagnosis, from a patient treated with antithyroid drugs. The CDR3 protein is CASSLVGGFANTGELFF. In nucleotides, the CDR3 is TGTGCCAGCAGCTTAGTTGGAGGGTTCGCGAACACCGGGGAGCTGTTTTTT. Full variable domain (outside the CDR3, taken from reference TRBV7-8 and TRBJ2-2): GAGVSQSPRYKVAKRGQDVALRCDPISGHVSLFWYQQALGQGPEFLTYFQNEAQLDKSGLPSDRFFAERPEGSVSTLKIQRTQQEDSAVYLCASSLVGGFANTGELFFGEGSRLTVL.